Below are 17 T cell receptor beta chains sequenced from a single sample in a study of blood T cell repertoires in COVID-19. Profiled with immunoSEQ multiplex PCR; TCRdb holds only in-frame clones, not every one. Seen here are approximately 340,000 clones, roughly 87% observed once, and the top ten hold 7.5% to 10%. Sequencing used peripheral blood. The receptors here all came from a man aged 30 to 45 with COVID-19, enrolled during active disease.

The rearrangement links TRBV5-1 to TRBJ1-4, with D possibly being TRBD1 (6 bases). Germline V gives CDR1 SGHRS, CDR2 YFSETQ. This CDR3 contains 16 residues. V was cut by 0 bases and J by 1 base, with 10 bases left in between. CDR3 sequence: CASSLDRAVTNEKLFF. The CDR3 DNA is TGCGCCAGCAGCTTGGACAGGGCAGTAACTAATGAAAAACTGTTTTTT.

The rearrangement joins TRBV28 to TRBJ2-1, with D maybe TRBD2 (6 bases). The germline CDR1 and CDR2 sequences are MDHEN and SYDVKM. This CDR3 is built from 15 residues. V dropped 4 bases and J dropped 4 bases, with 14 bases sitting between them. This CDR3 is CASSWRGLLYNEQFF. The CDR3 region has the DNA TGTGCCAGCAGTTGGAGGGGCCTCCTTTACAATGAGCAGTTCTTC.

The rearrangement uses TRBV28 and TRBJ1-2; D unresolved. The CDR3 sequence is 12 residues long. CDR1 is MDHEN and CDR2 is SYDVKM in the germline V gene. The V end was cut by 4 bases, the J end by 2 bases, with 5 bases between. The CDR3 DNA reads TGTGCCAGCAGTTGGCAGAACTATGGCTACACCTTC. This gives the protein CASSWQNYGYTF.

The chain combines TRBV5-5 with TRBJ2-7, with D perhaps matching TRBD2 (6 bases). Looked up from germline, CDR1 is SGHKS and CDR2 is YYEKEE (reference sequence). Trimming took off 0 bases at V and 4 bases at J, with 11 bases between the two ends. The CDR3 runs to 14 residues. The CDR3 coding sequence is TGTGCCAGCAGCTTGGGGGGAGGCGGGTACGAGCAGTACTTC. It is translated as CASSLGGGGYEQYF.

This clone was picked up a small number of times. The chain has TRBV28 and TRBJ1-3; possible D gene TRBD1, 5 bases. Germline CDR1 MDHEN, CDR2 SYDVKM. The CDR3 sequence is 16 residues long. The ends were cut back, 4 bases at V and 0 bases at J, with 13 bases in the middle. CDR3 nucleotides: TGTGCCAGCAGTTCAACGACAGTGGGCTCTGGAAACACCATATATTTT. Encoded protein: CASSSTTVGSGNTIYF.

This chain joins TRBV11-3 and TRBJ2-1; possibly TRBD2 for D (7 bases). The CDR3 contains 15 residues. The germline V gene has CDR1 SGHNT and CDR2 YENEEA. Deletions cut 5 bases from V and 8 bases from J, with 19 bases between. The CDR3 is CASSANRGAPHEQFF. DNA for the CDR3: TGTGCCAGCAGCGCTAATCGGGGGGCCCCCCATGAGCAGTTCTTC.

The CDR3 nucleotides are TGTGCCAGCAGCTTAAGCAGGGGGCACACCGGGGAGCTGTTTTTT. Its translation is CASSLSRGHTGELFF. This rearrangement joins TRBV7-2 to TRBJ2-2; TRBD1 aligns across 8 bases. V was clipped by 2 bases and J by 3 bases; unmatched bases: 2. The germline CDR1 and CDR2 sequences are SGHTA and FQGNSA. There are 15 residues in the CDR3.

The rearrangement links TRBV10-3 to TRBJ1-5; perhaps TRBD1 as D (6 bases). CDR1 and CDR2 (germline): ENHRY, SYGVKD. Trimming left V 3 bases short and J 5 bases short, with 14 bases between. This CDR3 is 15 amino acids long. Written as DNA, the CDR3 is TGTGCCATCAGTGATGCTGGGGGCTCGGATCAGCCCCAGCATTTT. It yields the protein CAISDAGGSDQPQHF.

V and J are TRBV7-9 and TRBJ1-5; D is uncertain. Germline V CDR1 and CDR2: SEHNR, FQNEAQ (reference sequence). The length of the CDR3 is 13 residues. Trimming pared 1 base from V and 15 bases from J, leaving 16 bases between. The CDR3 loop is CASSLGGDSRGHF. The CDR3 region has the DNA TGTGCCAGCAGCTTAGGAGGTGACTCCCGAGGGCATTTT.

The rearrangement uses TRBV24-1 and TRBJ2-2; 7 nucleotides align to TRBD1. There are 15 residues in the CDR3. Losses at the gene ends were 7 bases for V and 3 bases for J; bases not matched to a gene: 7. Germline V gene data show CDR1 as KGHDR and CDR2 as SFDVKD. Here the CDR3 DNA reads TGTGCCACCAGAGCCGGGACAGTTGACACCGGGGAGCTGTTTTTT. Its protein is CATRAGTVDTGELFF.

Only one count was recorded for this clone. The chain links TRBV4-2 to TRBJ2-5, with D possibly matching TRBD1 (6 bases). The germline V and J ends were trimmed by 0 bases and 3 bases, with 11 bases remaining between them. Looked up from germline, CDR1 is LGHNA and CDR2 is YNFKEQ. The CDR3 length is 15 residues. This CDR3 reads CASSQDWGPEETQYF. In nucleotides, the CDR3 is TGTGCCAGCAGCCAAGACTGGGGGCCTGAAGAGACCCAGTACTTC.

This CDR3 is CASSSGTGGDQPQHF. The DNA of the CDR3 is TGTGCCAGCAGTTCCGGGACAGGGGGGGATCAGCCCCAGCATTTT. The chain recombines TRBV28 with TRBJ1-5; 11 positions match TRBD1. The CDR3 length is 15 residues. Germline V gene lookup returns CDR1 MDHEN and CDR2 SYDVKM. Unmatched junction bases numbered 4, after V lost 4 bases and J lost 5 bases.

The rearrangement links TRBV6-6 to TRBJ1-2; no firm D call. The germline V and J ends were trimmed by 2 bases and 9 bases, with 13 bases remaining between them. Germline CDR1 MNHNY, CDR2 SVGAGI (reference sequence). CDR3 length: 13 amino acids. CDR3 loop: CASSYREGMSYTF. The CDR3 DNA reads TGTGCCAGCAGTTACAGGGAGGGAATGAGCTACACCTTC.

CDR3: CATEGLSTDTQYF. DNA of the CDR3: TGTGCCACCGAGGGTCTATCCACAGATACGCAGTATTTT. This chain uses TRBV24-1 with TRBJ2-3; possibly TRBD2 for D (5 bases). The V gene's germline CDR1 is KGHDR and CDR2 SFDVKD. V lost 9 bases and J lost 2, with 11 bases in between. The CDR3 extends over 13 amino acids.

This chain joins TRBV7-2 and TRBJ1-5; D call uncertain. V was pared by 2 bases and J by 2 bases, with 13 bases between. The germline V gene has CDR1 SGHTA and CDR2 FQGNSA. This CDR3 has 16 residues. In DNA, the CDR3 is TGTGCCAGCAGCTTAAACCCGGGCGGGGGCAATCAGCCCCAGCATTTT. Protein: CASSLNPGGGNQPQHF.

This chain connects TRBV24-1 to TRBJ2-7; D ambiguous. CDR3 length: 13 residues. The germline V gene has CDR1 KGHDR and CDR2 SFDVKD. Between the trimmed V and J ends, which lost 4 bases and 9 bases, there was a span of 15 bases. This CDR3 is CATSDPARSVQYF. CDR3 sequence (DNA): TGTGCCACCAGTGACCCTGCTCGGTCCGTGCAGTACTTC.

This chain uses TRBV21-1 with TRBJ1-1. TRBV21-1 counts as a pseudogene. The CDR3 totals 16 residues. The CDR3 reads CASSKASRSRNTEAFF. The CDR3 nucleotides read TGTGCCAGCAGCAAAGCGAGTAGGAGCAGGAACACTGAAGCTTTCTTT.